This T cell receptor (beta chain) was sequenced in a study of CD8+CD57+ T cells in acquired aplastic anemia. Points from the study as a whole: Patients shared around 30 CD8+ CDR3 sequences with controls.

Profiling that covered TCR beta VDJ and CDR3 relied on genomic DNA as its template. One entry per CDR3 protein, called by TCRdb with MiXCR from the reads. The table records a few hundred thousand distinct CDR3 sequences, approximately 86% of them present only once. Comments on this clonotype: Its specificity is unknown. At one of its ends the junction is not consistent with the germline gene, which may arise from a read error.

All sequencing subjects had displayed CD8+CD57+ cell expansion on flow cytometry. No patient had been given any therapy when blood was sampled. Germline CDR1 SEHNR, CDR2 FQNEAQ (reference sequence). The CDR3 sequence is 14 residues long. The gene calls are TRBV7-9 and TRBJ2-5; D possibly matches TRBD1 or TRBD2 (5 bases each). This receptor was taken from a human donor with aplastic anemia. Sequencing was done on a sample of sorted CD4+, CD8+, or CD8+CD57+ T cells (not recorded which) from PBMCs. CDR3 coding DNA: TGTGCCAGCAGCAGGGGCAGCAGCGGAGAGACCCAGGAGTTC. Protein: CASSRGSSGETQEF.